The clone carrying this TCR beta chain was seen at least ten times. As yet, its antigen is unknown. Unique molecular identifiers were incorporated into the prepared TCRbeta library. TCRdb re-called the PCR reads with MiXCR, one entry per CDR3 protein. Of hundreds of thousands of distinct CDR3 sequences in the sample, roughly 8.1% were seen once. The source of the sample is a study of T-cell reconstitution after alpha-beta-depleted transplantation in children. Study-wide results and limits: High day-60 TCRbeta diversity in some patients came from surviving recipient T cells and thymic progenitors. Where alpha-beta T cells came from about two months after transplant was reportedly several hundred expanded graft clones. Most T-cell counts and diversity one year after the transplant came from T cells that were newly produced.

The CDR3 loop spans 14 amino acids. Looked up from germline, CDR1 is DFQATT and CDR2 is SNEGSKA (reference sequence). Between the trimmed V and J ends, which lost 6 bases and 0 bases, there was a span of 14 bases. The genes are TRBV20-1 and TRBJ1-1; weak D call: TRBD1 (6 bases). The sample consisted of PBMCs, mostly from graft donor cells, taken 360 days after TCRalphabeta/CD19-depleted stem cell transplant. The source is a male patient between 2 and 10 years old who had a stem cell transplant for acute myeloid leukemia, so the T cells may come from the graft donor. The CDR3 loop reads CSARGSGLNTEAFF. In DNA form, the CDR3 reads TGCAGTGCGAGGGGGTCCGGTTTGAACACTGAAGCTTTCTTT.